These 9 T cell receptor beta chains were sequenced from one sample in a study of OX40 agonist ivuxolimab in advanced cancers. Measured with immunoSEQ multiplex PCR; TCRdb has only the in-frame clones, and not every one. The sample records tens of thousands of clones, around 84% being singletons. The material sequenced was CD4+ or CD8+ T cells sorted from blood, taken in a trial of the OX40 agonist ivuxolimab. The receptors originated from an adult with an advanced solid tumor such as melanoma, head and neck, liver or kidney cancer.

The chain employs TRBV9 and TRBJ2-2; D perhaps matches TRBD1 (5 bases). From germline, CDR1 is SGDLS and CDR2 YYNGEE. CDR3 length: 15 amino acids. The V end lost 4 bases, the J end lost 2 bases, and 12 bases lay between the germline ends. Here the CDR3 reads CASSPRDVNTGELFF. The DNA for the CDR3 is TGTGCCAGCAGCCCCAGGGATGTTAACACCGGGGAGCTGTTTTTT.

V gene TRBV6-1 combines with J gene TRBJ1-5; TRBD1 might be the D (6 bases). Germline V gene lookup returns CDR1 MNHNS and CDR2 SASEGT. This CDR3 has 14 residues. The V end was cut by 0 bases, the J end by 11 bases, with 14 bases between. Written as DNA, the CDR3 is TGTGCCAGCAGTGAAGCGGTGGGTCGACAGGCCCAGCATTTT. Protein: CASSEAVGRQAQHF.

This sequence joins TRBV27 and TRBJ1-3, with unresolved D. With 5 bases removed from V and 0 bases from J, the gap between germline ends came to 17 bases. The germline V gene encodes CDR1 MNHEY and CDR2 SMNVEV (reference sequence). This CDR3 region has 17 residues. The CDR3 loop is CASSPYPDASSGNTIYF. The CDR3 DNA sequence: TGTGCCAGCAGTCCCTACCCGGACGCTAGCTCTGGAAACACCATATATTTT.

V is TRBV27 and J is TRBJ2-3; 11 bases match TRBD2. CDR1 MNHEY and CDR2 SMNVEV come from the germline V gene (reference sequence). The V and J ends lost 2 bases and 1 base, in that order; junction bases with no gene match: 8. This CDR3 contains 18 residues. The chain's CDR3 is CASSLTPLAGGGTDTQYF. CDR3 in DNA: TGTGCCAGCAGTTTAACCCCCCTAGCGGGAGGAGGCACAGATACGCAGTATTTT.

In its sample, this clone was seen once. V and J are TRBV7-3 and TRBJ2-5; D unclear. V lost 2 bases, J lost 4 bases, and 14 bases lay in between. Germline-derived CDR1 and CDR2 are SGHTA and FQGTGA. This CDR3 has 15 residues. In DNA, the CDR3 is TGTGCCAGCAGCTTAGCGTACAACGGTGGAGAGACCCAGTACTTC. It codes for CASSLAYNGGETQYF. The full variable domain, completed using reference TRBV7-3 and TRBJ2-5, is GAGVSQTPSNKVTEKGKYVELRCDPISGHTALYWYRQSLGQGPEFLIYFQGTGAADDSGLPNDRFFAVRPEGSVSTLKIQRTERGDSAVYLCASSLAYNGGETQYFGPGTRLLVL.

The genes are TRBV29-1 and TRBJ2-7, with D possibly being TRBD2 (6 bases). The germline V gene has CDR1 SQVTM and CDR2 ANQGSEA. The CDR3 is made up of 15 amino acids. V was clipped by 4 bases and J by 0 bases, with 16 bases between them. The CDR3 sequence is CSVVGGGSSSYEQYF. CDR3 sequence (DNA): TGCAGCGTTGTAGGCGGAGGGTCGAGCTCCTACGAGCAGTACTTC.

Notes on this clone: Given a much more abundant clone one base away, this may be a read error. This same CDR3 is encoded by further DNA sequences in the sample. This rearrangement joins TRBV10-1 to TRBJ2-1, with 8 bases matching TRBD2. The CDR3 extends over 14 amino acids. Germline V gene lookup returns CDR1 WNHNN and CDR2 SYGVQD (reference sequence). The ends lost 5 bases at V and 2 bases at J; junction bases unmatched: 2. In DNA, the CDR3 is TGCGCCAGCAGTCTTAGCGGGACCTACAATGAGCAGTTCTTC. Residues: CASSLSGTYNEQFF.

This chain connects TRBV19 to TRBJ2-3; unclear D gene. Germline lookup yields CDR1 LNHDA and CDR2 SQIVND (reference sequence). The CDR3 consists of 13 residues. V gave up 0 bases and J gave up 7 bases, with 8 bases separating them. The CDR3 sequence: CASSIDSWNTQYF. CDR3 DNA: TGTGCCAGTAGTATAGACTCATGGAATACGCAGTATTTT. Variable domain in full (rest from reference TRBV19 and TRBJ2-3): DGGITQSPKYLFRKEGQNVTLSCEQNLNHDAMYWYRQDPGQGLRLIYYSQIVNDFQKGDIAEGYSVSREKKESFPLTVTSAQKNPTAFYLCASSIDSWNTQYFGPGTRLTVL.

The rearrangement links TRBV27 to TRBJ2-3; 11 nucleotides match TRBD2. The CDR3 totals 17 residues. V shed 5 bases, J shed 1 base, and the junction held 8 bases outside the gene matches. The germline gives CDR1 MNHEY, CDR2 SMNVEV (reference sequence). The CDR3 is CASSNPGLAGRTDTQYF. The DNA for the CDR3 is TGTGCCAGCAGTAATCCCGGACTAGCGGGCCGCACAGATACGCAGTATTTT.